This T cell receptor (beta chain) was sequenced for a study of blood T cell repertoires in COVID-19. In the study overall: The United States, Italy and Spain supplied acute and convalescent COVID-19 samples. The analysed material was cDNA or gDNA that came from T cells, B-cell-depleted T cells, or PBMCs.

Per the original data handling: Estimates of nucleated cell counts were drawn from the amplification of reference gene primers. Libraries were prepared by immunoSEQ multiplex PCR; TCRdb keeps only in-frame clonotypes and omits some of them. Clone size and V and J calls were adopted from that table, with D and trimming inferred from the DNA. This sample has approximately 180,000 clones; over 75% occur once, and the top ten carry under 3.5%. Germline loops: CDR1 KGHSH, CDR2 LQKENI. The CDR3 is 16 amino acids. J was trimmed by 0 bases and V by 1 base; bases with no gene match: 0. V usage is TRBV18 and J usage is TRBJ2-4; 10 nucleotides line up with TRBD1. The clonotype was recovered from a man aged 60 to 69 with acute or convalescent COVID-19. Sample: peripheral blood. CDR3 nucleotides: TGTGCCAGCTCACCACGGGACAGGGGAGCCAAAAACATTCAGTACTTC. Encoded protein: CASSPRDRGAKNIQYF.